This T cell receptor (beta chain) originates from a study of T cell responses to AZD1222 COVID-19 vaccine. Findings and caveats of the study: Recipients of two AZD1222 doses showed rising Spike-specific TCR breadth and depth. It was only after the peak T cell response that any repertoires were sampled.

Pooled in the analysis were second doses at about 4 or about 12 weeks. The CDR3 extends over 13 amino acids. As for this clone: Its antigen is unidentified.

TCRdb's table, derived via immunoSEQ multiplex PCR, lists solely in-frame clones and lacks some. The data hold about 200,000 clones, with roughly 92% observed a single time. Sequencing was performed on peripheral blood, taken 28 days after the second AZD1222 dose. The J gene is TRBJ1-4, the V gene TRBV21-1; TRBD1, the table's D call, was not compared with the DNA. TRBV21-1 is shown as a pseudogene. This receptor was identified in an adult who received the AZD1222 COVID-19 vaccine. The chain's CDR3 is CASRDRLNEKLFF. The CDR3 region has the DNA TGTGCCAGCAGAGACAGGCTCAATGAAAAACTGTTTTTT.